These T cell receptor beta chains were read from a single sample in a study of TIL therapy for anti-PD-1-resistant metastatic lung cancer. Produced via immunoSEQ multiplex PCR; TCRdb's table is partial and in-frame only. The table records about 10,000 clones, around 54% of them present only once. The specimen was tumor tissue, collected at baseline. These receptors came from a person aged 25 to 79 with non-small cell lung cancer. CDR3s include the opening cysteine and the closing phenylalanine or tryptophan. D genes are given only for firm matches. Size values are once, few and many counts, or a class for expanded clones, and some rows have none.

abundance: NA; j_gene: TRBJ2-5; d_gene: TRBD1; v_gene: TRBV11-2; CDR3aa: CASRRGGMNIQETQYF; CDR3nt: TGTGCCAGCAGACGAGGGGGCATGAACATACAAGAGACCCAGTACTTC
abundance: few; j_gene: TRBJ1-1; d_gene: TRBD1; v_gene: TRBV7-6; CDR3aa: CASSLGWGGQGNTEAFF; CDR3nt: TGTGCCAGCAGCTTAGGTTGGGGCGGACAGGGGAACACTGAAGCTTTCTTT
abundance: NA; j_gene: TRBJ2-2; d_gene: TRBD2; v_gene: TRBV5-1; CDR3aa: CASSIQSLAGTGELFF; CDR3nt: TGCGCCAGCTCTATTCAGTCGCTAGCGGGAACCGGGGAGCTGTTTTTT
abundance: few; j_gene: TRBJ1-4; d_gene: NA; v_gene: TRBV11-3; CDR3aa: CASSFTASNEKLFF; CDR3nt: TGTGCCAGCAGCTTTACAGCCAGTAATGAAAAACTGTTTTTT
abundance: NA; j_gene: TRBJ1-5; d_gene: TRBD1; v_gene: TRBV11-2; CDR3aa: CASSLEGGSNQPQHF; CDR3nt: TGTGCCAGCAGCTTAGAAGGGGGCTCGAATCAGCCCCAGCATTTT
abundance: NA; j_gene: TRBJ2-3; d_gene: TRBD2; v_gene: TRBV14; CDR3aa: CASSPRTSGRAPSGTDTQYF; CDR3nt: TGTGCCAGCAGCCCCCGGACTAGCGGGAGGGCCCCCTCCGGCACAGATACGCAGTATTTT
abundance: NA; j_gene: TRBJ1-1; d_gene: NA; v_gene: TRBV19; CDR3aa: CASSLGVRTEAFF; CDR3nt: TGTGCCAGTAGTCTAGGGGTACGCACTGAAGCTTTCTTT
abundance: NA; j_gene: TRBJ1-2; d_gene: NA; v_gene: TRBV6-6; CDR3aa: CASGQVQRNYGYTF; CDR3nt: TGTGCCAGCGGCCAAGTTCAGAGGAACTATGGCTACACCTTC
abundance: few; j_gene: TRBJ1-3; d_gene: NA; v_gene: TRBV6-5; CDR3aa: CASSPSGRKGNTIYF; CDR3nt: TGTGCCAGCAGCCCTTCAGGGAGGAAAGGAAACACCATATATTTT
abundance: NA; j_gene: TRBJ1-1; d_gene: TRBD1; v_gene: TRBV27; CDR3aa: CASSYPTDRGVAEAFF; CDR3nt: TGTGCCAGCAGTTACCCTACAGACAGGGGGGTAGCTGAAGCTTTCTTT
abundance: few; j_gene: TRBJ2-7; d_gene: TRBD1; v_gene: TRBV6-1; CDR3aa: CASSEMNRGYEQYF; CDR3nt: TGTGCCAGCAGTGAAATGAACAGGGGGTACGAGCAGTACTTC
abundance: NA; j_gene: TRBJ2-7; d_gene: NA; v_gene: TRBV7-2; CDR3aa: CASSSDPAGVREQYF; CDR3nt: TGTGCCAGCAGCTCGGATCCGGCTGGGGTCCGCGAGCAGTACTTC
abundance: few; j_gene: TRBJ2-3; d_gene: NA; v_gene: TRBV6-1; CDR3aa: CASSGNLHTQYF; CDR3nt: TGTGCCAGCAGTGGAAACCTCCATACGCAGTATTTT
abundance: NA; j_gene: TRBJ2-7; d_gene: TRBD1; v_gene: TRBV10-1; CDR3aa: CASSGGGTGASEQYF; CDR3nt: TGCGCCAGCAGTGGCGGCGGGACAGGGGCTAGCGAGCAGTACTTC
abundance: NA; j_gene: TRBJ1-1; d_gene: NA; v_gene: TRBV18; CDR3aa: CASSRAVNTEAFF; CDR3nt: TGTGCCAGCTCACGTGCGGTGAACACTGAAGCTTTCTTT
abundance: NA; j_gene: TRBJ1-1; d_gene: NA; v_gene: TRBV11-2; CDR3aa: CASSHDLGSRMNTEAFF; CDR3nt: TGTGCCAGCAGCCACGATCTGGGGTCTAGAATGAACACTGAAGCTTTCTTT
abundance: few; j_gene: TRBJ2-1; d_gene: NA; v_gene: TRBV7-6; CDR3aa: CASSLGRQQFF; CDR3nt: TGTGCCAGCAGCTTAGGTCGCCAGCAGTTCTTC
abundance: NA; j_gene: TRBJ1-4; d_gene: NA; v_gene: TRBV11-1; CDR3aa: CASSSQGREKLFF; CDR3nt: TGTGCCAGCAGCTCCCAGGGTCGAGAAAAACTGTTTTTT